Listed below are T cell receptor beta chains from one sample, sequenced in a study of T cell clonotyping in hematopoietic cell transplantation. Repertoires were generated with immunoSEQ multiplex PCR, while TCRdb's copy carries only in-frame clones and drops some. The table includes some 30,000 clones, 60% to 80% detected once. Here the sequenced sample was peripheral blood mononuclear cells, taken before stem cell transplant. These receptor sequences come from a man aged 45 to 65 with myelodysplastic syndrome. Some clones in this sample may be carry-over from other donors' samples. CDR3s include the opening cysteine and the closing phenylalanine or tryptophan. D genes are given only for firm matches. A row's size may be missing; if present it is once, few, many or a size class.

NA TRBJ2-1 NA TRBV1 TGCACCAGCGGTGAGGCTGAGCAGTTCTTC CTSGEAEQFF
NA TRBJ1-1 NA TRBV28 TGTGCCAGCAGTTTACCAGGGGTTGATGAAGCTTTCTTT CASSLPGVDEAFF
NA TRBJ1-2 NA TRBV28 TGTGCCAGCAGTTTCCGGGGGAGGAGAGGCTACACCTTC CASSFRGRRGYTF
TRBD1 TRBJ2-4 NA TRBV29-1 TGCAGCGTTGAAGGATGGACAGGCGACTTAAACATTCAGTACTTC CSVEGWTGDLNIQYF
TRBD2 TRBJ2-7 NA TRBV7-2 TGTGCCAGCAGCGGCCAGGGACTCCCCGGGAGGGAGCAGTACTTC CASSGQGLPGREQYF
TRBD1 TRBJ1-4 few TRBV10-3 TGTGCCATCAGTTCTACAGGGGGGCCGAATGAAAAACTGTTTTTT CAISSTGGPNEKLFF
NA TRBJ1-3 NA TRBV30 TGTGCCTGGAGTGTATCTTGGCTCTCTGGAAACACCATATATTTT CAWSVSWLSGNTIYF
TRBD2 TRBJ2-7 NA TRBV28 TGTGCCAGCAGTTTACCGACTAGCGGGAGAGGCGAGCAGTACTTC CASSLPTSGRGEQYF
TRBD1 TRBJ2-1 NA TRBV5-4 TGTGCCAGCAGCTTTGAACAGGGGGCCCACAATGAGCAGTTCTTC CASSFEQGAHNEQFF
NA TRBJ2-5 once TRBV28 TGTGCCAGCAGTCTCCCTGGGGGGCGCGGGGAGACCCAGTACTTC CASSLPGGRGETQYF
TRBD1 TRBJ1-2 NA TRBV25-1 TGTGCCAGCGGCGACAGGGCCTGGTATGGCTACACCTTC CASGDRAWYGYTF
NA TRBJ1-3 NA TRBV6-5 TGTGCCAGCAGTTACTCGACTCGACCGGCCTCGAACACCATATATTTT CASSYSTRPASNTIYF
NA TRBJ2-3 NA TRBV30 TGTGCCTGGAGTATCTCAACAGATACGCAGTATTTT CAWSISTDTQYF
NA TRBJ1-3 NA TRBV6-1 TGTGCCAGCAGTGTAAGGGGCTCTGGAAACACCATATATTTT CASSVRGSGNTIYF
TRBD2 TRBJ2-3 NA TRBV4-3 TGCGCCAGCAGCCAAGAGCCGGGGGGAGACACAGATACGCAGTATTTT CASSQEPGGDTDTQYF
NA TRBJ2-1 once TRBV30 TGTGCCTGGTTACTAGATGGCAATGAGCAGTTCTTC CAWLLDGNEQFF
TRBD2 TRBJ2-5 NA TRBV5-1 TGCGCCAGCAGCTTGGGACTAGCGGGAGAGACCCAGTACTTC CASSLGLAGETQYF
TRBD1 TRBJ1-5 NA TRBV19 TGTGCCAGTAGAAGCCGGGACAGGGGTTCCAATCAGCCCCAGCATTTT CASRSRDRGSNQPQHF
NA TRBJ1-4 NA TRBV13 TGTGCCAGCAGCTTAAAAGGCCCTAATGAAAAACTGTTTTTT CASSLKGPNEKLFF
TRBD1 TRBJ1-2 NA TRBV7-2 TGTGCCAGCAGCTTAGCGACAGGGGATGGCTACACCTTC CASSLATGDGYTF
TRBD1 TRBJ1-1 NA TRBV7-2 TGTGCCAGCAGCGCACAGGGGTTGGCTTCGGGCACTGAAGCTTTCTTT CASSAQGLASGTEAFF
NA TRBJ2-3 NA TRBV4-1 TGCGCCAGCAGCCAAGAAGGGGGGACAGATACGCAGTATTTT CASSQEGGTDTQYF
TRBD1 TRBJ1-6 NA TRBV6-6 TGTGCCAGCAGTCCGGGACAGAACTATAATTCACCCCTCCACTTT CASSPGQNYNSPLHF
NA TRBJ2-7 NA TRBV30 TGTGCCTCCTTTGCGGGCCCCTACGAGCAGTACTTC CASFAGPYEQYF
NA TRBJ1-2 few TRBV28 TGTGCCAGCAGTACTTCCGGGACGGAGAACTATGGCTACACCTTC CASSTSGTENYGYTF
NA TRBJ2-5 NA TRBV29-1 TGCAGCGTTGGGGTTTTTGAGACCCAGTACTTC CSVGVFETQYF
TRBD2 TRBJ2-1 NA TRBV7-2 TGTGCCAGCAGCACGGCGACAGCGGGGGGCTACAATGAGCAGTTCTTC CASSTATAGGYNEQFF
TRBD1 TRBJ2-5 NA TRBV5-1 TGCGCCAGCAGCTCCCAGGGGGCCCAAGAGACCCAGTACTTC CASSSQGAQETQYF
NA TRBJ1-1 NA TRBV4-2 TGTGCCAGCAGCCAAGGTCCTCGGGGGACTGAAGCTTTCTTT CASSQGPRGTEAFF
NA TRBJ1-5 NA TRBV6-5 TGTGCCAGCAGTTACGAAGGGTACAATCAGCCCCAGCATTTT CASSYEGYNQPQHF
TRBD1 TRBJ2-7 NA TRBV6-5 TGTGCCATAGGACAGGGTTCTCCCCCGCCTCTCGAGCAGTACTTC CAIGQGSPPPLEQYF
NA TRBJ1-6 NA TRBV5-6 TGTGCCAGCAGCTTGGGGGCTGAGAATTCACCCCTCCACTTT CASSLGAENSPLHF
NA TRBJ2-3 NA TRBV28 TGTGCCAGCAGTTCCCGGGACTCCCTAAGGACGCAGTATTTT CASSSRDSLRTQYF
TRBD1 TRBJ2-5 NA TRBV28 TGTGCCAGCACCAAAGGGGGCCTAGAGACCCAGTACTTC CASTKGGLETQYF
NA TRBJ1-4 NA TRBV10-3 TGTGCCTCGCGACCAGTTCTAAATGAAAAACTGTTTTTT CASRPVLNEKLFF
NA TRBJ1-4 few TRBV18 TGTGCCAGCTCACCTTTAGGGGGTTCGAATGAAAAACTGTTTTTT CASSPLGGSNEKLFF
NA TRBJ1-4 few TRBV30 TGTGCCTGGAGTGCAGACGTGAATGAAAAACTGTTTTTT CAWSADVNEKLFF
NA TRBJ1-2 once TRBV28 TGTGCCAGCACCCGGACGGGTATGGGCTACACCTTC CASTRTGMGYTF
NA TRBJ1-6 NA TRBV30 TGTGCCTGGATACAGGATAATTCACCCCTCCACTTT CAWIQDNSPLHF
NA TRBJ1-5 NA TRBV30 TGTGCCTGGAACTCGGGAGACAATCAGCCCCAGCATTTT CAWNSGDNQPQHF
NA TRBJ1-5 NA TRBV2 TGTGCCAGCAGTGATCTCAGGAATCAGCCCCAGCATTTT CASSDLRNQPQHF
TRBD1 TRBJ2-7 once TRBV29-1 TGCAGCGTTGATTCGTTTGCGGGACAGGGACGCTACGAGCAGTACTTC CSVDSFAGQGRYEQYF
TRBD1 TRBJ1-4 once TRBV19 TGTGCCAGTACTTATCGGCCCGGGACAGCTAATGAAAAACTGTTTTTT CASTYRPGTANEKLFF
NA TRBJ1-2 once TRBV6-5 TGTGCCAGCAGTAACCCAAACTATGGCTACACCTTC CASSNPNYGYTF
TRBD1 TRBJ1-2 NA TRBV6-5 TGTGCCAGCAGCAGGGGGCAAATCGCTGGCTACACCTTC CASSRGQIAGYTF
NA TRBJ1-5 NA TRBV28 TGTGCCAGCAGTTTATCGCCCGGTTTTCAGCCCCAGCATTTT CASSLSPGFQPQHF
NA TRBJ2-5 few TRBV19 TGTGCCAGTAGTTCCGACAGCCAAGAGACCCAGTACTTC CASSSDSQETQYF
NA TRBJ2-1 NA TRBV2 TGTGCCAGCAGTACAGGCTCCTACAATGAGCAGTTCTTC CASSTGSYNEQFF
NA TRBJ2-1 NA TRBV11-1 TGTGCCACCGGAAACTCCTACAATGAGCAGTTCTTC CATGNSYNEQFF
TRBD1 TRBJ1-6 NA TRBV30 TGTGCCTGGAGGGTGGGACAGCTATATAATTCACCCCTCCACTTT CAWRVGQLYNSPLHF
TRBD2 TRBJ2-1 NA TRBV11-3 TGTGCCAGCAGCTCCCGGACTAGCGGGAGCTACAATGAGCAGTTCTTC CASSSRTSGSYNEQFF
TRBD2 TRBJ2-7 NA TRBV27 TGTGCCAGCAGTTCCAGGATAGCGGGATTCGACGAGCAGTACTTC CASSSRIAGFDEQYF